There are many counts of the clone carrying this T cell receptor beta chain. From germline, CDR1 is SEHNR and CDR2 FQNEAQ (reference sequence). V was clipped by 5 bases and J by 9 bases; unmatched bases: 7. This CDR3 is built from 14 residues. These data come from a study of regulatory T cells in long-lasting Graves disease. Libraries of TCR beta came from iRepertoire HTBI primers plus Arm-PCR of CDR3 regions. TCRdb re-called the multiplex PCR reads through MiXCR, storing one row per CDR3 protein. The sample shows 550,000 or so distinct CDR3 sequences, around 12% of them seen only once. This sample's time point: newly diagnosed GD, antithyroid drugs for less than 3 months. PBMCs were the source of the RNA used for TCR sequencing. These sequences were also reported in another study, on T cells in Graves' hyperthyroidism and ophthalmopathy.

The sample consisted of peripheral blood mononuclear cells (PBMCs), taken at new diagnosis, from a patient treated with antithyroid drugs. The TCR comes from a woman aged 30 to 39 with Graves disease. The chain uses TRBV7-9 and TRBJ1-1; 12 nucleotides match TRBD1. For the CDR3, the DNA is TGTGCCAGCAGCGGAGGGACAGGGGGCGGTAAAGCTTTCTTT. Translating it yields CASSGGTGGGKAFF.